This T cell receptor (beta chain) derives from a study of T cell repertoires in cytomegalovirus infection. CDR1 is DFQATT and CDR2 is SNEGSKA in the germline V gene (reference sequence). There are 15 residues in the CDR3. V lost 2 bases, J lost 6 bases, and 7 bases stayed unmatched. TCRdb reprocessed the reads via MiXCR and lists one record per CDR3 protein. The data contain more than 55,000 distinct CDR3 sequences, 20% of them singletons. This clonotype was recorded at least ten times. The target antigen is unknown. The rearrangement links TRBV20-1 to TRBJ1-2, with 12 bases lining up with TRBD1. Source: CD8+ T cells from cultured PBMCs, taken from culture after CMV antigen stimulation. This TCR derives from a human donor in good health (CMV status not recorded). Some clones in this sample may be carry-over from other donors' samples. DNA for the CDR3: TGCAGTGCTAGACTCGGGACAGGGGGCATAGATGGCTACACCTTC. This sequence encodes CSARLGTGGIDGYTF.